Reported below is one TCR beta chain. What it recognizes is unknown. This CDR3 is 14 amino acids long. The junction had 7 bases not matched to a gene; V was cut back by 6 bases and J by 7 bases. Germline lookup yields CDR1 MGHDK and CDR2 SYGVNS. The source of the sample is a study of T-cell memory formation after mild COVID-19. Study results and caveats: Second-wave clones with a day 37 peak had unconfirmed SARS-CoV-2 specificity.

TCRdb re-derived calls from the 5' RACE reads in MiXCR, one entry per CDR3 protein. Of 92,000 or so distinct CDR3 sequences listed, about 15% are singletons. The source material was PBMCs or a T cell subset sorted from them (not recorded which). This TCR was recovered from a man younger than 30 who had mild COVID-19 (a few samples of this study predate the infection). Cell type and time point are not known. The chain joins TRBV25-1 to TRBJ2-4, with 9 bases aligning to TRBD1. As DNA, the CDR3 is TGTGCCAGCAGCAAAACAGGGGGCCCCAACATTCAGTACTTC. Translated, it gives CASSKTGGPNIQYF. Drawing the rest from reference TRBV25-1 and TRBJ2-4, the complete variable domain is EADIYQTPRYLVIGTGKKITLECSQTMGHDKMYWYQQDPGMELHLIHYSYGVNSTEKGDLSSESTVSRIRTEHFPLTLESARPSHTSQYLCASSKTGGPNIQYFGAGTRLSVL.